This T cell receptor beta chain was sequenced for a study of blood T cell repertoires in COVID-19. Study overall: Samples came from the United States, Italy and Spain, spanning acute and convalescent COVID-19. T cells, B-cell-depleted T cells, or PBMCs provided the cDNA or gDNA that served as material.

This CDR3 is built from 14 residues. Germline assignment: CDR1 LNHDA and CDR2 SQIVND (reference sequence). V lost 3 bases and J 1 base, leaving 7 bases between the germline ends. Authors' data handling: Nucleated cell counts were estimated from reference gene primer amplification. Libraries were prepared by immunoSEQ multiplex PCR; TCRdb keeps only in-frame clonotypes and omits some of them. V, J and clone size are those of that table, while D and trimming were read from the DNA. The table records about 400,000 clones, roughly 90% of them present only once. This clone has only a few counts. The clonotype was recovered from a man aged 35 to 55 with acute or convalescent COVID-19. The chain carries TRBV19 and TRBJ1-5; D is unclear. The material sequenced was peripheral blood. The DNA for the CDR3 is TGTGCCAGTAGTATCAGCGGAAGCAATCAGCCCCAGCATTTT. It codes for CASSISGSNQPQHF.